This T cell receptor beta chain stems from a study of regulatory T cells in long-lasting Graves disease. Specified time point: newly diagnosed GD, antithyroid drugs for less than 3 months. The TCR library was prepared using RNA isolated from PBMCs. CDR1 is MNHEY and CDR2 is SMNVEV in the germline V gene (reference sequence). The CDR3 sequence is 17 residues long. The V end lost 0 bases, the J end lost 0 bases, and 14 bases lay between the germline ends. Notes on the study in general: Persistent disease showed a preference for TRBV28, TRBJ1-2 and TRBJ2-5.

Comment on this clonotype: Its specificity is not known.

CDR3 regions were amplified by Arm-PCR using iRepertoire HTBI primers to build TCR beta libraries. Original handling: Spanning all samples, the identified segments comprised 60 to 80 TRBV and around 15 TRBJ. TCRdb fed the multiplex PCR reads into MiXCR, producing one record per CDR3 protein. The V and J calls shown here were made by TCRdb, not taken from the authors' results. The sample comprises roughly 610,000 distinct CDR3 sequences, roughly 16% of which are singletons, and 12% rests with the top ten. The same data also contributed to another study, on T cells in Graves' hyperthyroidism and ophthalmopathy. That source reports: The TCR CDR3 was amplified in a first-round RT-PCR using the HTBI primer set. In blood, most of the thyroid clonotypes expanded above 0.001 were also present.

The chain combines TRBV27 with TRBJ1-1, with a possible D match to TRBD1 (6 bases). The source of this sequence is a man between 18 and 35 years old with Graves disease. Sequencing used peripheral blood mononuclear cells (PBMCs), obtained at new diagnosis, from a patient treated with antithyroid drugs. CDR3 coding DNA: TGTGCCAGCAGTTTATCGAATCCGACAGGTCTGAACACTGAAGCTTTCTTT. Amino acids: CASSLSNPTGLNTEAFF.